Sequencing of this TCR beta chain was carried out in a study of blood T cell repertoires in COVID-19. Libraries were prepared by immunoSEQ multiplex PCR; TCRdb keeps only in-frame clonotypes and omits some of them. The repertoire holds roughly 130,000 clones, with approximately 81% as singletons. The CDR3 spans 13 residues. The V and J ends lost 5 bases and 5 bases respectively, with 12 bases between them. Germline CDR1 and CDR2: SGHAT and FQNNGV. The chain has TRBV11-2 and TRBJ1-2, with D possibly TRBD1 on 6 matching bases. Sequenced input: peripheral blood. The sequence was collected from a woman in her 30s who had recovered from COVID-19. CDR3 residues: CASSLRTEYGYTF. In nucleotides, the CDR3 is TGTGCCAGCAGCCTACGGACAGAGTATGGCTACACCTTC.